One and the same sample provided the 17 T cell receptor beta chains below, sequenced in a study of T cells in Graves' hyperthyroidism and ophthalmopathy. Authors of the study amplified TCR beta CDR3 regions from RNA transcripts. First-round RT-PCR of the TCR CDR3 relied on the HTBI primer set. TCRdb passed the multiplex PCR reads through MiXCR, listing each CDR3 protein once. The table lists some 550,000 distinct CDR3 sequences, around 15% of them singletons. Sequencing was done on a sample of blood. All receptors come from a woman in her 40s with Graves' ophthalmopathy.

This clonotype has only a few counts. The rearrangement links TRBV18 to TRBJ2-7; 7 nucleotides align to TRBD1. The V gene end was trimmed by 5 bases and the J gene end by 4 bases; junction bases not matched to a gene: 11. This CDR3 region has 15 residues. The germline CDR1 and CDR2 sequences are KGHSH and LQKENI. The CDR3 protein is CASSSTGHTAYEQYF. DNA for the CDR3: TGTGCCAGCTCATCGACAGGGCACACCGCTTACGAGCAGTACTTC.

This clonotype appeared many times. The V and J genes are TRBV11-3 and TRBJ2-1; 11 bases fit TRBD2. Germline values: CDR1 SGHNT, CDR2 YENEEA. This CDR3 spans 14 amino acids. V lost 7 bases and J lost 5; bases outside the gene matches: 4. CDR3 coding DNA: TGTGCCAGCAAAACTAGCGGGAGTCACAATGAGCAGTTCTTC. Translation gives CASKTSGSHNEQFF.

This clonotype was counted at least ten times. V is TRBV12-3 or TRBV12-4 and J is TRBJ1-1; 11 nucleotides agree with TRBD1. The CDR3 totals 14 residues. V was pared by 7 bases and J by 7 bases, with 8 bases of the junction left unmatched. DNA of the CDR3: TGTGCCAGCAACCCCGGACAGGGGGCGGGTGAAGCTTTCTTT. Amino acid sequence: CASNPGQGAGEAFF.

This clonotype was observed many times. CDR3 nucleotide sequence: TGTGCCAGCAGCTTTAGCGGGGAGTCCTACAATGAGCAGTTCTTC. Translating gives CASSFSGESYNEQFF. The V call is TRBV11-2, the J call TRBJ2-1, with TRBD2 matching over 8 bases. The CDR3 covers 15 residues. Germline V gene sequence: CDR1 SGHAT, CDR2 FQNNGV. V was clipped by 3 bases and J by 1 base; unmatched bases: 2.

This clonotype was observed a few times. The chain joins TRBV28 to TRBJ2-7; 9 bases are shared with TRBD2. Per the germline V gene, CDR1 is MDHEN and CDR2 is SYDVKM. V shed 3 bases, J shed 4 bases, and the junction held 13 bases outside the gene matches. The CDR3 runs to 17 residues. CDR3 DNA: TGTGCCAGCAGTTTTGAGGGAGAGCGGGAGGAAAAGTACGAGCAGTACTTC. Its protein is CASSFEGEREEKYEQYF. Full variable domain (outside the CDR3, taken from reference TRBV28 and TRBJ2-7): DVKVTQSSRYLVKRTGEKVFLECVQDMDHENMFWYRQDPGLGLRLIYFSYDVKMKEKGDIPEGYSVSREKKERFSLILESASTNQTSMYLCASSFEGEREEKYEQYFGPGTRLTVT.

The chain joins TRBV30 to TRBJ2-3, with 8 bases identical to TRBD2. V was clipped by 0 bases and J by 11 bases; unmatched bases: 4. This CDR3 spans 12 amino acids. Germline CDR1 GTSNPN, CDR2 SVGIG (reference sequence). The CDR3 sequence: CAWSVPSGRQYF. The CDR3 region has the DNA TGTGCCTGGAGTGTTCCCAGCGGGAGGCAGTATTTT.

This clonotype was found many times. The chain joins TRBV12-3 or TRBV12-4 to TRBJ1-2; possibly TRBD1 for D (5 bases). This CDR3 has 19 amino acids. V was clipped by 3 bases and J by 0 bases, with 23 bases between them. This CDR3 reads CASSLRPGVQSLANYGYTF. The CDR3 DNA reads TGTGCCAGCAGTTTGAGGCCGGGGGTACAGAGCTTAGCTAACTATGGCTACACCTTC.

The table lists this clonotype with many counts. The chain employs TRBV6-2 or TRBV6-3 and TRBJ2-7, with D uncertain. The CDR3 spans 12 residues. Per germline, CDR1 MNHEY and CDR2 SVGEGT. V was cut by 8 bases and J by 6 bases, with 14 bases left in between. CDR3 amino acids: CASERVRGEQYF. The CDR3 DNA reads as TGTGCCAGCGAAAGGGTGAGAGGCGAGCAGTACTTC.

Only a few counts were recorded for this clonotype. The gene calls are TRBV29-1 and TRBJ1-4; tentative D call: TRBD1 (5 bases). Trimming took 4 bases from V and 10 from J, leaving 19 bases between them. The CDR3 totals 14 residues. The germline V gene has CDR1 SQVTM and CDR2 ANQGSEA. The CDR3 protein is CSVGGDPRGGKLFF. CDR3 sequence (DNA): TGCAGCGTTGGGGGGGACCCCAGAGGAGGAAAACTGTTTTTT.

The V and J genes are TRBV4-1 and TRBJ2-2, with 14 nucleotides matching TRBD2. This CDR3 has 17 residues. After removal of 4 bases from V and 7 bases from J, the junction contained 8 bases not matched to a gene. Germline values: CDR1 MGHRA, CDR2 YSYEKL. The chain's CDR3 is CASSPGLAGARGGELFF. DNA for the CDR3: TGCGCCAGCAGCCCGGGACTAGCGGGAGCGCGTGGCGGGGAGCTGTTTTTT.

Here the CDR3 reads CASSGATSGILRLFF. The CDR3 coding sequence is TGTGCCAGCAGTGGCGCTACTAGCGGGATCCTCCGCCTCTTCTTC. The gene calls are TRBV6-1 and TRBJ2-1; TRBD2 matches 10 bases. This CDR3 has 15 amino acids. V was pared by 4 bases and J by 16 bases, with 16 bases of the junction left unmatched. Looked up from germline, CDR1 is MNHNS and CDR2 is SASEGT.

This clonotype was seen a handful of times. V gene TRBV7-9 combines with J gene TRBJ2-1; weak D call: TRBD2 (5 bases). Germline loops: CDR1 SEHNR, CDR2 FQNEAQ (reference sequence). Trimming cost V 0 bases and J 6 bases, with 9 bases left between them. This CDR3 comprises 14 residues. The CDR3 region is CASSLARLSNEQFF. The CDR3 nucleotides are TGTGCCAGCAGCTTAGCGAGACTATCCAATGAGCAGTTCTTC.

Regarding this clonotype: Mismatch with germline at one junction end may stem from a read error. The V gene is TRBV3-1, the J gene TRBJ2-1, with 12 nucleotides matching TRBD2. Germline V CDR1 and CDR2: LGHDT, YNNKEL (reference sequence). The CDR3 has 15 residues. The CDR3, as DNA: TGTGCCAGCAGCCAAGGAGCTAGCGGGAGGGCCGGTGTGGTCTTC. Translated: CASSQGASGRAGVVF.

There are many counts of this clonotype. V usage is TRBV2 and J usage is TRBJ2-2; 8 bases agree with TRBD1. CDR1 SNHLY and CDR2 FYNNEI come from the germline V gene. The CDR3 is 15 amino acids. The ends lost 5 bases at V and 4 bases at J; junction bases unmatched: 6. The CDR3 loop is CASSRDRGATGELFF. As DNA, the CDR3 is TGTGCCAGCAGTCGAGACAGGGGTGCCACCGGGGAGCTGTTTTTT.

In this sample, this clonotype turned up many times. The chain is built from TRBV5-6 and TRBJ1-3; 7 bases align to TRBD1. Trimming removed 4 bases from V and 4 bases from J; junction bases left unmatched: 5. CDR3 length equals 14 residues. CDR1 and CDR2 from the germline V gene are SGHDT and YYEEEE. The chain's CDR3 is CASSHRGAGNTIYF. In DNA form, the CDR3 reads TGTGCCAGCAGCCACAGGGGTGCAGGAAACACCATATATTTT. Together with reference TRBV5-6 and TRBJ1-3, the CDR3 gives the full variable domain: DAGVTQSPTHLIKTRGQQVTLRCSPKSGHDTVSWYQQALGQGPQFIFQYYEEEERQRGNFPDRFSGHQFPNYSSELNVNALLLGDSALYLCASSHRGAGNTIYFGEGSWLTVV.

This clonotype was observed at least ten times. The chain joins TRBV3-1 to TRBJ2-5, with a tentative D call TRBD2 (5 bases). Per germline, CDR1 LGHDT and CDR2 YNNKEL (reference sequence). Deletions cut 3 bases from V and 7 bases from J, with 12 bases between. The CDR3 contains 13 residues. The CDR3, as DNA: TGTGCCAGCAGCCAGGGCAGCGGAGGGACCCAGTACTTC. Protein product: CASSQGSGGTQYF.

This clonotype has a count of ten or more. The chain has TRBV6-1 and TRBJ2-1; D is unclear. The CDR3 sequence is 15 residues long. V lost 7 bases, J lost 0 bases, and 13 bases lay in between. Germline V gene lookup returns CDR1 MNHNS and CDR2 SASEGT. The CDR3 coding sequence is TGTGCCAGCAAAATGCAGGAATCCTCCTACAATGAGCAGTTCTTC. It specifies CASKMQESSYNEQFF.